A selection of T cell receptor beta chains follows, all from one sample in a study of shared clonotypes between healthy human individuals. Generated by immunoSEQ multiplex PCR, the TCRdb table keeps only in-frame clones and is missing some. The sample contains about 2 million clones, 85% to 95% of which appear only once. Input material: naive CD4+ T cells sorted from blood. The receptors come from a man between 18 and 29 years old in good health. The CDR3 runs from the conserved cysteine through the conserved F or W. Each record gives: clone size, V gene, D gene, J gene, CDR3 protein, CDR3 DNA. D genes are given only for firm matches. Clone size, where shown, is once, few, many, or a class for clones that have expanded.

>NA|TRBV7-9|NA|TRBJ2-3
CASTLGETGTDTQYF
TGTGCCAGCACCTTAGGAGAGACAGGCACAGATACGCAGTATTTT
>NA|TRBV19|NA|TRBJ2-1
CASRRSSSYNEQFF
TGTGCCAGTAGACGGTCAAGCTCCTACAATGAGCAGTTCTTC
>NA|TRBV6-1|TRBD1|TRBJ1-1
CASRDPGQGAPEAFF
TGTGCCAGCAGAGACCCGGGACAGGGGGCGCCTGAAGCTTTCTTT
>once|TRBV10-3|TRBD1|TRBJ1-2
CAIATGQGANYGYTF
TGTGCCATCGCCACTGGACAGGGGGCAAACTATGGCTACACCTTC
>NA|TRBV5-1|NA|TRBJ2-7
CASSLRGAASYEQYF
TGCGCCAGCAGCTTGAGGGGGGCAGCCTCCTACGAGCAGTACTTC
>NA|TRBV19|NA|TRBJ1-1
CASSGQGNTEAFF
TGTGCCAGTAGTGGCCAGGGCAACACTGAAGCTTTCTTT
>NA|TRBV7-9|TRBD1|TRBJ2-7
CASSLTAGQGYEQYF
TGTGCCAGCAGCTTGACGGCGGGACAGGGTTACGAGCAGTACTTC
>once|TRBV6-1|TRBD2|TRBJ2-1
CASSEMGLAGAGEQFF
TGTGCCAGCAGTGAAATGGGACTAGCGGGAGCGGGTGAGCAGTTCTTC
>NA|TRBV5-5|NA|TRBJ2-2
CASSLGARGHTGELFF
TGTGCCAGCAGCTTGGGGGCCAGAGGACACACCGGGGAGCTGTTTTTT
>NA|TRBV10-3|TRBD1|TRBJ2-7
CAISEGQANYEQYF
TGTGCCATCAGTGAGGGACAGGCTAACTACGAGCAGTACTTC
>NA|TRBV6-9|NA|TRBJ2-7
CASSPTLADSYEQYF
TGTGCCAGCAGTCCTACTTTGGCGGACTCCTACGAGCAGTACTTC
>NA|TRBV30|NA|TRBJ1-5
CAWSGVENQPQHF
TGTGCCTGGAGTGGTGTAGAGAATCAGCCCCAGCATTTT
>NA|TRBV7-9|TRBD1|TRBJ1-2
CASSTRDRGNYGYTF
TGTGCCAGCAGCACCCGGGACAGGGGGAACTATGGCTACACCTTC
>NA|TRBV7-2|TRBD1|TRBJ2-7
CASSFDRVGAYEQYF
TGTGCCAGCAGCTTTGACAGGGTAGGGGCCTACGAGCAGTACTTC
>NA|TRBV28|TRBD2|TRBJ2-7
CASSLTSGEPSYEQYF
TGTGCCAGCAGTTTGACTAGCGGGGAGCCCTCCTACGAGCAGTACTTC
>NA|TRBV9|TRBD2|TRBJ2-1
CASSVGISGSSYNEQFF
TGTGCCAGCAGCGTAGGGATCAGCGGGAGCTCCTACAATGAGCAGTTCTTC
>NA|TRBV7-9|NA|TRBJ2-5
CASSFGQDGETQYF
TGTGCCAGCAGCTTTGGGCAAGACGGGGAGACCCAGTACTTC
>few|TRBV18|NA|TRBJ2-1
CASSPNNEQFF
TGTGCCAGCTCACCTAACAATGAGCAGTTCTTC
>NA|TRBV4-1|NA|TRBJ1-4
CASSLRGPEANEKLFF
TGCGCCAGCAGTCTTCGGGGCCCTGAGGCTAATGAAAAACTGTTTTTT
>NA|TRBV14|TRBD2|TRBJ2-3
CASSHSSGNTDTQYF
TGTGCCAGCAGCCATTCTAGCGGGAACACAGATACGCAGTATTTT
>NA|TRBV6-1|TRBD1|TRBJ2-7
CASSVWTGGAYEQYF
TGTGCCAGCAGCGTGTGGACAGGGGGCGCCTACGAGCAGTACTTC
>NA|TRBV28|NA|TRBJ1-5
CASTNGGERRQPQHF
TGTGCCAGCACCAACGGCGGGGAAAGGCGGCAGCCCCAGCATTTT
>NA|TRBV30|NA|TRBJ1-1
CAWRDAQEAFF
TGTGCCTGGAGAGATGCCCAAGAAGCTTTCTTT
>NA|TRBV4-1|NA|TRBJ2-6
CASSQEGTGANVLTF
TGCGCCAGCAGCCAAGAGGGAACTGGGGCCAACGTCCTGACTTTC
>NA|TRBV28|NA|TRBJ1-5
CASSFHSSDQPQHF
TGTGCCAGCAGTTTCCATAGTTCCGATCAGCCCCAGCATTTT
>NA|TRBV7-9|TRBD1|TRBJ2-7
CASSLGQGATYEQYF
TGTGCCAGCAGCCTCGGACAGGGGGCGACCTACGAGCAGTACTTC
>NA|TRBV18|TRBD1|TRBJ2-5
CASSPSRGPQETQYF
TGTGCCAGCTCACCTTCCAGGGGGCCCCAAGAGACCCAGTACTTC
>NA|TRBV6-5|NA|TRBJ2-6
CASRDRANVLTF
TGTGCCAGCAGGGACCGGGCCAACGTCCTGACTTTC
>NA|TRBV29-1|TRBD2|TRBJ2-2
CSVALAGGYTGELFF
TGCAGCGTTGCCCTAGCGGGGGGGTACACCGGGGAGCTGTTTTTT
>NA|TRBV27|TRBD2|TRBJ2-7
CASRPGLASYEQYF
TGTGCCAGCAGACCGGGACTAGCTAGCTACGAGCAGTACTTC
>NA|TRBV4-2|NA|TRBJ1-1
CASSQDASVVNTEAFF
TGTGCCAGCAGCCAAGATGCCTCTGTGGTGAACACTGAAGCTTTCTTT
>few|TRBV18|NA|TRBJ2-7
CASSPDSTYEQYF
TGTGCCAGCTCACCCGACAGTACCTACGAGCAGTACTTC
>NA|TRBV30|NA|TRBJ2-4
CAWSVGGGAIQYF
TGTGCCTGGAGTGTAGGGGGGGGTGCCATTCAGTACTTC
>NA|TRBV11-2|NA|TRBJ1-2
CASSSAGPYGYTF
TGTGCCAGCAGCTCCGCCGGGCCTTATGGCTACACCTTC
>NA|TRBV4-1|TRBD1|TRBJ1-5
CASSRTGQADQPQHF
TGCGCCAGCAGCCGCACGGGACAGGCAGATCAGCCCCAGCATTTT
>NA|TRBV5-1|NA|TRBJ2-7
CASSLQGTYEQYF
TGCGCCAGCAGCTTACAGGGAACCTACGAGCAGTACTTC
>NA|TRBV6-1|NA|TRBJ2-5
CASSERQVKETQYF
TGTGCCAGCAGTGAACGACAGGTTAAAGAGACCCAGTACTTC
>NA|TRBV18|NA|TRBJ1-4
CASSPPNGNEKLFF
TGTGCCAGCTCACCACCGAACGGTAATGAAAAACTGTTTTTT